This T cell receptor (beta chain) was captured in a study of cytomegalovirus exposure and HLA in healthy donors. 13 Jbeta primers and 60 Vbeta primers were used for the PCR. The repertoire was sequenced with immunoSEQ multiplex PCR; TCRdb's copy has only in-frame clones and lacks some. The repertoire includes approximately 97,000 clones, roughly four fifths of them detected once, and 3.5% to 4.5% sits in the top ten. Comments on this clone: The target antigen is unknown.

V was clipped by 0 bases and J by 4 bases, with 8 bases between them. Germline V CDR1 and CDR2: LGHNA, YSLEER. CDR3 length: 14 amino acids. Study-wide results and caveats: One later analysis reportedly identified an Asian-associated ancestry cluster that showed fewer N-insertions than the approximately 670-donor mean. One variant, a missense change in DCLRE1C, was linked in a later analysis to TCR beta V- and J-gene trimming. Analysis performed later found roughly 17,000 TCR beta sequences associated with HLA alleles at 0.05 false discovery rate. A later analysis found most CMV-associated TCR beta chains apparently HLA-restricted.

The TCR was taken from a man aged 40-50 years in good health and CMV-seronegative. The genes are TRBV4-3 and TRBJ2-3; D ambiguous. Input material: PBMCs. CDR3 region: CASSQDRVSDTQYF. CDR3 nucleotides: TGCGCCAGCAGCCAAGATCGGGTCTCAGATACGCAGTATTTT.